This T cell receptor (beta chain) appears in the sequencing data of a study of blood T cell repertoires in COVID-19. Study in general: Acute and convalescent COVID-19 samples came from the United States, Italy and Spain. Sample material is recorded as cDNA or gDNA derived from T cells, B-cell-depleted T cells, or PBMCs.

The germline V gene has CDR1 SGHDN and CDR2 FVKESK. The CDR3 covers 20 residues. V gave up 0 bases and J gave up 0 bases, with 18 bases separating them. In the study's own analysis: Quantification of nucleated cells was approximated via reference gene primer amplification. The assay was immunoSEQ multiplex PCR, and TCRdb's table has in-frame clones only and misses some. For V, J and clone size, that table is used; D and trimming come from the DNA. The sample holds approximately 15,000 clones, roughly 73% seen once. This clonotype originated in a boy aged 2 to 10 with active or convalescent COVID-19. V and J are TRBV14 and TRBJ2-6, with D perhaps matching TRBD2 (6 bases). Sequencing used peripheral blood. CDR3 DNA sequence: TGTGCCAGCAGCCAAGAACAGACGGGGAGGCCTTACTCTGGGGCCAACGTCCTGACTTTC. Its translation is CASSQEQTGRPYSGANVLTF.